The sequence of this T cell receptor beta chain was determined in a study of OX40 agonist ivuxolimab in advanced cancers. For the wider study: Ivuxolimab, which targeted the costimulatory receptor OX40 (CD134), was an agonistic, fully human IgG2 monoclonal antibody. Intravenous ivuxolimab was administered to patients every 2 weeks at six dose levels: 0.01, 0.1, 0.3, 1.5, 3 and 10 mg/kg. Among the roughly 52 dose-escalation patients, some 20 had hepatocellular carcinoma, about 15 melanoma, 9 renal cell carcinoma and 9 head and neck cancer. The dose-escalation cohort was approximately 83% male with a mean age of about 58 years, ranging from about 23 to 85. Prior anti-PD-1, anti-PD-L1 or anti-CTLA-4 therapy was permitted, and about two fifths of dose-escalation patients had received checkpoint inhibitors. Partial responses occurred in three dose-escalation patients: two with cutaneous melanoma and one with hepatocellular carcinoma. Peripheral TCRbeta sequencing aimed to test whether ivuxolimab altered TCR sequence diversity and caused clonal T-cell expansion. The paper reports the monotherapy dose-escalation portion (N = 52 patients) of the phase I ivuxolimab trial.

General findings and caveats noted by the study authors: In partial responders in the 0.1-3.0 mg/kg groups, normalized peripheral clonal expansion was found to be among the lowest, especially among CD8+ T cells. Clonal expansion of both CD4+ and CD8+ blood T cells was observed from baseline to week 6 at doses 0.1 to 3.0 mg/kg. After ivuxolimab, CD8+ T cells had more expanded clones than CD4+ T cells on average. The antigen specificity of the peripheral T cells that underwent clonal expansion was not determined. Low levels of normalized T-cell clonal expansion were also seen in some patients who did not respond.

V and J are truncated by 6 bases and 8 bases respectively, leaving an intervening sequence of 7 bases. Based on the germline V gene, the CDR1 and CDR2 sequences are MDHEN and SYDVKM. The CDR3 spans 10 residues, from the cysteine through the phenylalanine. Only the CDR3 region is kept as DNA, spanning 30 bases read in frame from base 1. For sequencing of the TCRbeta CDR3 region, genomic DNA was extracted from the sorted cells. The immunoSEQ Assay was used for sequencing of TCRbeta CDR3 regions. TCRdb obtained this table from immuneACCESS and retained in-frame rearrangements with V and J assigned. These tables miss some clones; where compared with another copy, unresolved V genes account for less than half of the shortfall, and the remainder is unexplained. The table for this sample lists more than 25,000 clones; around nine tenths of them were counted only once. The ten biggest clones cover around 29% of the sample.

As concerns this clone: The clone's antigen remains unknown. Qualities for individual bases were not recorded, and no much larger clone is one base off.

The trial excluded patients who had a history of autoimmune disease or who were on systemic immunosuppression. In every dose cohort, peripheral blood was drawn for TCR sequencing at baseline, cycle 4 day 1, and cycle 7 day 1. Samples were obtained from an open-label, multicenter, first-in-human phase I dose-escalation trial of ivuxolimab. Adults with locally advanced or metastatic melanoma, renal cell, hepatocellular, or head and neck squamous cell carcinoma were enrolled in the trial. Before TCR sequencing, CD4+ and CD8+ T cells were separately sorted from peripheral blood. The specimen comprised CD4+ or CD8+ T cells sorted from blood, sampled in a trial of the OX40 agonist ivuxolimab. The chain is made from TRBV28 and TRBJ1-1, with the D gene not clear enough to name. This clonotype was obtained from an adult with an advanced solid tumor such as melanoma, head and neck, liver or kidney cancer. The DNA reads TGTGCCAGCAGCCTAGGAGAAGCTTTCTTT. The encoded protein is CASSLGEAFF.